The 11 T cell receptor beta chains below come from one sample, sequenced in a study of T cell repertoires in aging, cancer and after chemotherapy. Peripheral blood genomic DNA, not sorted cells or RNA, was the template. Multiplex touch-down PCR with TRB-A/B primers amplified rearranged V-D-J TRB sequences. Each CDR3 protein is one row after TCRdb ran MiXCR on the multiplex PCR reads. In the table there are roughly 6,600 distinct CDR3 sequences, roughly 29% of which are singletons. Sample: blood. The receptors derive from a human donor in good health.

This chain connects TRBV18 to TRBJ1-5, with TRBD1 as a possible D gene (6 bases). This CDR3 region has 14 residues. The germline V gene has CDR1 KGHSH and CDR2 LQKENI. The germline V and J ends were trimmed by 2 bases and 2 bases, with 7 bases remaining between them. The CDR3 here is CASSPGGGNQPQHF. The CDR3 coding sequence is TGTGCCAGCTCACCAGGGGGCGGCAATCAGCCCCAGCATTTT.

This clonotype is categorized as medium-sized. V gene TRBV11-3 combines with J gene TRBJ2-2, with 8 bases fitting TRBD2. The V gene's germline CDR1 is SGHNT and CDR2 YENEEA. The CDR3 has 17 amino acids. The V and J ends lost 7 bases and 3 bases, in that order; junction bases with no gene match: 13. As DNA, the CDR3 is TGTGCCAGCACCCCCGAACGGGGGGGGGCCTACACCGGGGAGCTGTTTTTT. The encoded protein is CASTPERGGAYTGELFF.

This chain joins TRBV19 and TRBJ2-1; 12 bases align to TRBD2. The CDR3 is 15 residues long. The germline V gene has CDR1 LNHDA and CDR2 SQIVND (reference sequence). Germline trimming cut 5 bases from V and 7 bases from J; bases unmatched to any gene: 6. CDR3 residues: CASSAKTSGSNEQFF. CDR3 DNA sequence: TGTGCCAGTAGTGCCAAGACTAGCGGGAGTAATGAGCAGTTCTTC.

The V gene is TRBV10-3, the J gene TRBJ2-1; no reliable D call. The CDR3 is 14 residues long. CDR1 ENHRY and CDR2 SYGVKD come from the germline V gene. V was clipped by 1 base and J by 9 bases, with 13 bases between them. This CDR3 reads CAISEFAAESEQFF. As DNA, the CDR3 is TGTGCCATCAGTGAGTTTGCGGCGGAGAGTGAGCAGTTCTTC.

This chain uses TRBV27 with TRBJ2-1, with a weak D call TRBD1 (5 bases). The CDR3 is 13 amino acids. Trimming took off 2 bases at V and 5 bases at J, with 7 bases between the two ends. Germline V CDR1 and CDR2: MNHEY, SMNVEV (reference sequence). CDR3 DNA: TGTGCCAGCAGTTTAAGACAGAACAATGAGCAGTTCTTC. Amino acid sequence: CASSLRQNNEQFF.

By its share, this clonotype is medium-sized. The J gene is TRBJ2-3, the V gene TRBV15; the D is unclear. V gave up 1 base and J gave up 0 bases, with 8 bases separating them. Germline CDR1 reads LNHNV; CDR2 reads YYDKDF (reference sequence). This CDR3 is 15 amino acids long. Here the CDR3 DNA reads TGTGCCACCAGCAGAGTTGCAAGTAGCACAGATACGCAGTATTTT. Translation gives CATSRVASSTDTQYF.

V usage is TRBV4-1 and J usage is TRBJ2-7; D gene uncertain. The length of the CDR3 is 13 residues. Deletions cut 1 base from V and 2 bases from J, with 6 bases between. Germline V gene data show CDR1 as MGHRA and CDR2 as YSYEKL. CDR3 protein: CASSQVNTYEQYF. DNA for the CDR3: TGCGCCAGCAGCCAAGTGAACACCTACGAGCAGTACTTC.

V gene TRBV15 combines with J gene TRBJ1-6; TRBD1 matches 10 bases. The germline V gene has CDR1 LNHNV and CDR2 YYDKDF (reference sequence). Trimming at V came to 7 bases and at J to 10 bases, leaving 7 bases not matched to a gene. The CDR3 loop spans 14 amino acids. Here the CDR3 reads CATTPGQGRSPLHF. Written as DNA, the CDR3 is TGTGCCACCACCCCGGGACAGGGGAGGTCACCCCTCCACTTT.

The chain combines TRBV11-3 with TRBJ1-1; D gene uncertain. CDR3 length: 13 amino acids. CDR1 and CDR2 from the germline V gene are SGHNT and YENEEA. Trimming took 0 bases from V and 3 from J, leaving 5 bases between them. This CDR3 is CASSLDLDTEAFF. The CDR3 DNA is TGTGCCAGCAGCTTAGATCTCGACACTGAAGCTTTCTTT.

This clonotype is labeled medium-sized. The chain combines TRBV6-5 with TRBJ1-5; D ambiguous. Trimming removed 3 bases at V and 2 bases at J, with 5 bases between. The CDR3 extends over 13 amino acids. Germline V CDR1 and CDR2: MNHEY, SVGAGI. The CDR3 loop reads CASSYGRNQPQHF. The CDR3 DNA is TGTGCCAGCAGTTATGGTCGCAATCAGCCCCAGCATTTT.

Only a few counts were recorded for this clonotype. The chain is built from TRBV27 and TRBJ1-5; 7 bases fit TRBD1. V lost 5 bases and J lost 3; bases outside the gene matches: 7. The CDR3 loop spans 15 amino acids. Per the germline V gene, CDR1 is MNHEY and CDR2 is SMNVEV (reference sequence). Written as DNA, the CDR3 is TGTGCCAGCAGTCAAAGACAGGGATCCAATCAGCCCCAGCATTTT. Translation gives CASSQRQGSNQPQHF.